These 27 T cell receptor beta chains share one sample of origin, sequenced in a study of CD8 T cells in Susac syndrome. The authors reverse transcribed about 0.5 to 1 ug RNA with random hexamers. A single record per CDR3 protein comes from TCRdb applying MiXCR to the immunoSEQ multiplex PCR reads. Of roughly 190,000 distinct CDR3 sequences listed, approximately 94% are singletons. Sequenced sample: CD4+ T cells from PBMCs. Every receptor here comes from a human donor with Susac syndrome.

The CDR3, as DNA: TGTGCCAGCAGCTTAGTTCTGGGCAGGAATACGCAGTATTTT. This gives the protein CASSLVLGRNTQYF. The chain links TRBV5-4 to TRBJ2-3; D gene uncertain. V lost 2 bases and J 7 bases, leaving 14 bases between the germline ends. Germline lookup yields CDR1 SGHNT and CDR2 YYREEE (reference sequence). CDR3 length: 14 residues. Full variable domain (missing parts from reference TRBV5-4 and TRBJ2-3): ETGVTQSPTHLIKTRGQQVTLRCSSQSGHNTVSWYQQALGQGPQFIFQYYREEENGRGNFPPRFSGLQFPNYSSELNVNALELDDSALYLCASSLVLGRNTQYFGPGTRLTVL.

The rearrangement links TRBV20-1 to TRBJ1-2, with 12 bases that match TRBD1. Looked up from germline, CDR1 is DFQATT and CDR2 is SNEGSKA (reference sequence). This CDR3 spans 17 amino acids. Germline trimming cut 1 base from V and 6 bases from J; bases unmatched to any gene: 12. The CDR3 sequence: CSARGSGTGGAGDGYTF. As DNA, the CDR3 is TGCAGTGCTAGAGGCTCCGGGACAGGGGGCGCAGGGGATGGCTACACCTTC.

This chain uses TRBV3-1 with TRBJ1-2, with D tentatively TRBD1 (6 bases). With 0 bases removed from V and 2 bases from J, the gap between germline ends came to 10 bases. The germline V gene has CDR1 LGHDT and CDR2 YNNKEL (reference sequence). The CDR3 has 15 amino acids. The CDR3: CASSQEAGVNYGYTF. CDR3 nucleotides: TGTGCCAGCAGCCAAGAAGCAGGGGTCAACTATGGCTACACCTTC.

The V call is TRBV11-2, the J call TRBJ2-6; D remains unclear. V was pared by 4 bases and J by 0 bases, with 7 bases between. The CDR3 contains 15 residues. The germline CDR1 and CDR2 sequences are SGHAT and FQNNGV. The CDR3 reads CASSSVPSGANVLTF. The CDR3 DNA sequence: TGTGCCAGCAGCTCCGTCCCCTCTGGGGCCAACGTCCTGACTTTC.

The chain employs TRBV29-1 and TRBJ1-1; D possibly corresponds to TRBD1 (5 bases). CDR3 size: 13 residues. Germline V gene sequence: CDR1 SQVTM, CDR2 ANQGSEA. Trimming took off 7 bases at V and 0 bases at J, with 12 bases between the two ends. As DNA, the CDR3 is TGCAGCGCCCAGGGATTTATGAACACTGAAGCTTTCTTT. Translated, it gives CSAQGFMNTEAFF.

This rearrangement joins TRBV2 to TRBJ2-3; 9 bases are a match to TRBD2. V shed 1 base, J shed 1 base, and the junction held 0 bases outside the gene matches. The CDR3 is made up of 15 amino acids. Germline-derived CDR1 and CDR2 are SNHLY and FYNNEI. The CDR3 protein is CASSEERGGTDTQYF. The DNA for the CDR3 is TGTGCCAGCAGTGAAGAGCGGGGGGGCACAGATACGCAGTATTTT.

CDR3 sequence reads: CASSPTRNTIYF. The CDR3 DNA sequence: TGTGCCAGCAGCCCGACCAGAAACACCATATATTTT. The rearrangement uses TRBV6-2 or TRBV6-3 and TRBJ1-3; no clear D gene. There are 12 residues in the CDR3. V lost 6 bases and J 5 bases, leaving 8 bases between the germline ends. The germline gives CDR1 MNHEY, CDR2 SVGEGT.

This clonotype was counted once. The CDR3 DNA sequence: TGTGCCTGGAGTAGGGGGAGAGGGGGACAAGAGACCCAGTACTTC. This sequence encodes CAWSRGRGGQETQYF. The genes are TRBV30 and TRBJ2-5, with D tentatively TRBD1 (6 bases). V lost 2 bases to trimming and J lost 2 bases, with 15 bases between them. Germline V gives CDR1 GTSNPN, CDR2 SVGIG (reference sequence). The CDR3 is made up of 15 amino acids.

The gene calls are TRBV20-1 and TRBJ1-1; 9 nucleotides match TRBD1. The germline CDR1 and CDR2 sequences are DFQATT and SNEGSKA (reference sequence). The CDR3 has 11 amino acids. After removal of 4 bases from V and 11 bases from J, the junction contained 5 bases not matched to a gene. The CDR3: CSAMTGGIAFF. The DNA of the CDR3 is TGCAGTGCTATGACAGGGGGGATTGCTTTCTTT.

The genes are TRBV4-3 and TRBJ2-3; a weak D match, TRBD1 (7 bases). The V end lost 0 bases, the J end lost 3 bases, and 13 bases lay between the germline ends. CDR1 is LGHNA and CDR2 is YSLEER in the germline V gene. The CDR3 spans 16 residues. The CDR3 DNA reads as TGCGCCAGCAGCCAAGACAGGGGGGCGCGGACAGATACGCAGTATTTT. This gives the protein CASSQDRGARTDTQYF.

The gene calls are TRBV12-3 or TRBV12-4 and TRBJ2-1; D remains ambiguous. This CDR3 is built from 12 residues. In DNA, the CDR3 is TGTGCGACGGAAAGGCTTGGCAATGAGCAGTTCTTC. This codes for CATERLGNEQFF.

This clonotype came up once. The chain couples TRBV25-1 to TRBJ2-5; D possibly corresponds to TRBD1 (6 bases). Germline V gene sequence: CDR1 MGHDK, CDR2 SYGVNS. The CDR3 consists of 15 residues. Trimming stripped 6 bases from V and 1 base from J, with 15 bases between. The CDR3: CASRGDILIQETQYF. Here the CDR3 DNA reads TGTGCCAGCAGGGGGGACATTCTTATCCAAGAGACCCAGTACTTC. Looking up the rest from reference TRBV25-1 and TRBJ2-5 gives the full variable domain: EADIYQTPRYLVIGTGKKITLECSQTMGHDKMYWYQQDPGMELHLIHYSYGVNSTEKGDLSSESTVSRIRTEHFPLTLESARPSHTSQYLCASRGDILIQETQYFGPGTRLLVL.

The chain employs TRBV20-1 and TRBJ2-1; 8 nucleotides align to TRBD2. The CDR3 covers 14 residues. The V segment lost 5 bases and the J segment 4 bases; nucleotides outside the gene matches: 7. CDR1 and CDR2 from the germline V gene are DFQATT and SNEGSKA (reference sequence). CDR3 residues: CSASRGGNYNEQFF. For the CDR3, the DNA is TGCAGTGCTTCTCGGGGGGGGAATTACAATGAGCAGTTCTTC.

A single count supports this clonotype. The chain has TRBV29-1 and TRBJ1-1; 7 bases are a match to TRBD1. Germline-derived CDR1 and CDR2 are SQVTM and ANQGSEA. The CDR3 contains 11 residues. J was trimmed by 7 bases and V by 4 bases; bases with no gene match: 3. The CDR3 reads CSVGGQVEAFF. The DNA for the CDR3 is TGCAGCGTTGGCGGACAGGTTGAAGCTTTCTTT.

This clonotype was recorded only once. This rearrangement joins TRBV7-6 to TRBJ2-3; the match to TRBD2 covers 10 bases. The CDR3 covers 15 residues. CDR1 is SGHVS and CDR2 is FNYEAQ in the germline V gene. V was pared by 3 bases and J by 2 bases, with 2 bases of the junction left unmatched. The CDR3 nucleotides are TGTGCCAGCAGCTTGGGGACTAGCGACACAGATACGCAGTATTTT. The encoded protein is CASSLGTSDTDTQYF.

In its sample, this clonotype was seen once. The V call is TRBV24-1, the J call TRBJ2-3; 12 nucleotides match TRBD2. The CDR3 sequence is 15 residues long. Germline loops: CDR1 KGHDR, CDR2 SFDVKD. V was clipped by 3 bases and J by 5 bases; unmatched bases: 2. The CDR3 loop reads CATSDGLAGLDTQYF. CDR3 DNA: TGTGCCACCAGTGATGGACTAGCGGGGTTAGATACGCAGTATTTT.

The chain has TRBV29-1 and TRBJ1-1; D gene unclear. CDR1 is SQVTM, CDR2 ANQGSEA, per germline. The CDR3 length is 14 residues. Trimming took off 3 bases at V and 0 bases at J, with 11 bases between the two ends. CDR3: CSVDALAMNTEAFF. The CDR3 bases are TGCAGCGTTGATGCCCTTGCAATGAACACTGAAGCTTTCTTT.

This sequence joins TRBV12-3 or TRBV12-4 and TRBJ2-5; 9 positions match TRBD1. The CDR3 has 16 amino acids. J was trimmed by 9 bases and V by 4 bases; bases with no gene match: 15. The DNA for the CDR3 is TGTGCCAGCAGTTCGGGACAGGGAGAATCTGGTGGGCCCCAGTACTTC. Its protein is CASSSGQGESGGPQYF.

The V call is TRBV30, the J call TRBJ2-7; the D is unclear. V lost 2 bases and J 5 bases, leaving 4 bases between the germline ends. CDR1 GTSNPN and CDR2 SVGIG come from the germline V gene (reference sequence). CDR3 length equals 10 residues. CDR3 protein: CAWSLHEQYF. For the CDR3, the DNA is TGTGCCTGGAGTCTCCACGAGCAGTACTTC.

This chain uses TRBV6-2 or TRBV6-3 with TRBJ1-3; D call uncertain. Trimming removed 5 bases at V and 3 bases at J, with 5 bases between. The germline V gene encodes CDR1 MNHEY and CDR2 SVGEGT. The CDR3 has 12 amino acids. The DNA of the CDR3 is TGTGCCAGCAGTCCGATTGGAAACACCATATATTTT. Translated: CASSPIGNTIYF.

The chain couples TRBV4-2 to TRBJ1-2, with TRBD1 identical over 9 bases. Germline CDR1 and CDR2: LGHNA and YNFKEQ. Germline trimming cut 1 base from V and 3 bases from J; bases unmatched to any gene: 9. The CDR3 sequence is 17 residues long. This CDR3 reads CASSQGTGARRDYGYTF. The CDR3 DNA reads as TGTGCCAGCAGCCAAGGGACAGGGGCGAGAAGGGACTATGGCTACACCTTC.

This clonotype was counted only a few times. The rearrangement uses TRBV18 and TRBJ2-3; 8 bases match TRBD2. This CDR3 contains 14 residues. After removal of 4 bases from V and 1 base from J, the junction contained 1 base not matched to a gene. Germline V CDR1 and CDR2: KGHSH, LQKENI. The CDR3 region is CASSRSGGTDTQYF. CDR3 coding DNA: TGTGCCAGCTCACGTAGCGGGGGCACAGATACGCAGTATTTT.

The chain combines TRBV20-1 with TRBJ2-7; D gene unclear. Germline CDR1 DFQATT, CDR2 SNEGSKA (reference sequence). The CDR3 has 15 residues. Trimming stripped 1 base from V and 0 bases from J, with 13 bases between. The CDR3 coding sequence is TGCAGTGCTAGAGGTTTAGGGCTGTACTCCTACGAGCAGTACTTC. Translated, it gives CSARGLGLYSYEQYF.

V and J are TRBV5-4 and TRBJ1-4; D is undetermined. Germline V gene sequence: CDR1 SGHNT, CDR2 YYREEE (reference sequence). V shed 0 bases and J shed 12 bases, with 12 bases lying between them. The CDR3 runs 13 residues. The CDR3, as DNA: TGTGCCAGCAGCTTGGACCCGGCCGGGGAACTGTTTTTT. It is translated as CASSLDPAGELFF. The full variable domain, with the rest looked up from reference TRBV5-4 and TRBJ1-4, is ETGVTQSPTHLIKTRGQQVTLRCSSQSGHNTVSWYQQALGQGPQFIFQYYREEENGRGNFPPRFSGLQFPNYSSELNVNALELDDSALYLCASSLDPAGELFFGSGTQLSVL.

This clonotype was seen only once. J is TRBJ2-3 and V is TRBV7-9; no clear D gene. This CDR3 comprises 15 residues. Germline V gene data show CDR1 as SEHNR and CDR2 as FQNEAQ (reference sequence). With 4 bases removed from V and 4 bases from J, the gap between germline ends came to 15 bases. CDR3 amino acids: CASSSITIKADTQYF. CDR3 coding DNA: TGTGCCAGCAGCTCTATTACCATTAAGGCAGATACGCAGTATTTT.

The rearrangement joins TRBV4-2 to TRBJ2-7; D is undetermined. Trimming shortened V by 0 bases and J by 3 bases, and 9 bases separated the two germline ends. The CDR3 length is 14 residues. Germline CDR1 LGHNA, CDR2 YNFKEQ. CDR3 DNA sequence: TGTGCCAGCAGCCAAGAGGGTCCTGGCTACGAGCAGTACTTC. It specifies CASSQEGPGYEQYF.

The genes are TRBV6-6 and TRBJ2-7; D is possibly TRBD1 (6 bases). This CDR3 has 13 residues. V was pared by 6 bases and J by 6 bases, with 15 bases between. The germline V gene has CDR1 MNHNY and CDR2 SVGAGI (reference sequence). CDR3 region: CASRPGQLSEQYF. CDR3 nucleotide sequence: TGTGCCAGCAGACCCGGACAGCTATCCGAGCAGTACTTC.